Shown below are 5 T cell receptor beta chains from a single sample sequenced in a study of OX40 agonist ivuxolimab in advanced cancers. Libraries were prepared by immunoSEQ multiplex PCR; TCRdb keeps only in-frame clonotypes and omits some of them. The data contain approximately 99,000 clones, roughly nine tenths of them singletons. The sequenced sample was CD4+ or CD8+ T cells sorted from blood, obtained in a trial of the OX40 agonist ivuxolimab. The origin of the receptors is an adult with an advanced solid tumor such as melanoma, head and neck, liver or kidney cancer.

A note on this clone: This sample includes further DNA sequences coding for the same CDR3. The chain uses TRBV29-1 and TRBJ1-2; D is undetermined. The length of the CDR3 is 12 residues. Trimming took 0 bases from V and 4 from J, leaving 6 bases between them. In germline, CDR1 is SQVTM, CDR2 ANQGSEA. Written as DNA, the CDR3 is TGCAGCGTTGAAGACATCACCTATGGCTACACCTTC. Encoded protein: CSVEDITYGYTF.

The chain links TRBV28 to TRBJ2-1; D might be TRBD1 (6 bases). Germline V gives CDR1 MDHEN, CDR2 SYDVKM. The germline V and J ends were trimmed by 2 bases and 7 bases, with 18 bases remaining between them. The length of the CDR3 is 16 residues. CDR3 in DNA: TGTGCCAGCAGTTTAATATGGCGTGAAAGGGGGAATGAGCAGTTCTTC. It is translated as CASSLIWRERGNEQFF.

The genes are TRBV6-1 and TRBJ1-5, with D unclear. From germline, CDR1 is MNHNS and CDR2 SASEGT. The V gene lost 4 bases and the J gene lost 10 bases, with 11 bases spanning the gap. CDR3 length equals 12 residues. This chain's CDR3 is CASSGSTSPQHF. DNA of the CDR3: TGTGCCAGCAGTGGTTCGACCAGTCCCCAGCATTTT.

The CDR3 loop is CASSNGQGRWNQPQHF. DNA for the CDR3: TGTGCCAGTAGTAATGGGCAAGGGCGGTGGAATCAGCCCCAGCATTTT. The V and J genes are TRBV19 and TRBJ1-5, with D uncertain. CDR1 is LNHDA and CDR2 is SQIVND in the germline V gene (reference sequence). The ends were cut back, 4 bases at V and 4 bases at J, with 17 bases in the middle. The CDR3 has 16 amino acids.

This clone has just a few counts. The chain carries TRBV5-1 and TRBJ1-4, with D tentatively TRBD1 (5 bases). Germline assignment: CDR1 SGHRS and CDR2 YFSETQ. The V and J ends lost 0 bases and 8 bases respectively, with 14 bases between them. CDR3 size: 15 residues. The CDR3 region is CASSLESREGEKLFF. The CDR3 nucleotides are TGCGCCAGCAGCTTGGAGTCCAGGGAAGGAGAAAAACTGTTTTTT.